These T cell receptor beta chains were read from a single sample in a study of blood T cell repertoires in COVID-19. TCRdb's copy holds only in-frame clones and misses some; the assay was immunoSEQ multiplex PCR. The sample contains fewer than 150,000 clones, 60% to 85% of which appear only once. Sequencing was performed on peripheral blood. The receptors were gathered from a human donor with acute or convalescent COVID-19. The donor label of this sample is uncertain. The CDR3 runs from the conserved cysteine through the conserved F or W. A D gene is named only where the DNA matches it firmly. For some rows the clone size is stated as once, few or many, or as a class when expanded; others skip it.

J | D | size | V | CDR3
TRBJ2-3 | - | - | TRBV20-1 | CSASLRVGDTQYF
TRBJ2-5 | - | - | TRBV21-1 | CASSKDELAGEETQYF
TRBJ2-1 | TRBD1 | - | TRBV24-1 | CATSGTGTGRDEQFF
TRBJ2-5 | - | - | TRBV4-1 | CASSQVSGVRETQYF
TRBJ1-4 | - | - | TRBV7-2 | CASTLTYRGSSLSEKLFF
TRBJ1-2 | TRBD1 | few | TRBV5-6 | CASSLTGTGFPYGYTF
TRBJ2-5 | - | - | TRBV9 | CASSPQIQETQYF
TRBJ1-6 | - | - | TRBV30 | CAWSVFQGSNSPLHF
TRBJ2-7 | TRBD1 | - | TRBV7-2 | CASSFTGGYEQYF
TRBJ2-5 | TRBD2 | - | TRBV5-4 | CASSQGLAAPSQETQYF
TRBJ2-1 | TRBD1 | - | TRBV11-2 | CASSSQGAGVNEQFF
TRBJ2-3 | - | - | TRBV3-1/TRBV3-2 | CASSQGPGGLQLTDTQYF
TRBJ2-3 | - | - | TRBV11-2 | CASSLGGTDTQYF
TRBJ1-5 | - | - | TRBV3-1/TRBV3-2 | CASSQARSQPQHF
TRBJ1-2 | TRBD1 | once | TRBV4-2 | CASSQALRDRERYTF
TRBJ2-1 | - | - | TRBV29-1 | CSVEDPLPLAGAYNEQFF
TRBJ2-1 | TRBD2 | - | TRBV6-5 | CASSYHSGGAFEQFF
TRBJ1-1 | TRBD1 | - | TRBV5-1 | CASSLGQRQGAGTEAFF
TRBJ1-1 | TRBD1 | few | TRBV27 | CASSSTGVTEAFF
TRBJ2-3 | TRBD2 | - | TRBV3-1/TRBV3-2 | CASSRLSGGADTQYF
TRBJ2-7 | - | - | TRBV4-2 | CASSQDRMGGTYEQYF
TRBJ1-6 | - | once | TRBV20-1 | CSASGGASSPLHF
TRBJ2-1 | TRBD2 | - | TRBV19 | CASNPGLAGGYNEQFF
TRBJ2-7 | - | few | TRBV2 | CASLNRESSYEQYF
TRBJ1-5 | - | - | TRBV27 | CASSLQGSNQPQHF
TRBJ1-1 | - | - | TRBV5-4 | CASSLGSMNTEAFF
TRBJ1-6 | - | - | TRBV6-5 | CASSYESGSPLHF
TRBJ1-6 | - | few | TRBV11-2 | CASRAGIENSPLHF
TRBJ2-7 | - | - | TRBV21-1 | CASSKRDIPYEQYF
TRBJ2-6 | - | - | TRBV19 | CASSQESGANVLTF
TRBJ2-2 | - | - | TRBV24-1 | CATSDSQDMIFGELFF
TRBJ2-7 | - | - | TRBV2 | CASMRGLVEQYF
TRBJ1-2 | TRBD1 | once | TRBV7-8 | CASSNRDRAYGYTF
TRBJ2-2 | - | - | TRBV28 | CASSQNTGELFF
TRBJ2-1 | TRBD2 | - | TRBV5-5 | CASTHLAGGLRNEQFF
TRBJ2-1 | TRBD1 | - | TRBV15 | CATSDSDGTGGRNEQFF
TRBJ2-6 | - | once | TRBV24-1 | CATSDQGGSGANVLTF
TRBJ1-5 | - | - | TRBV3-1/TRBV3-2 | CASSRGHNNQPQHF
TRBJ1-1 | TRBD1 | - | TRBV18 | CASSRGRTGAGNTEAFF
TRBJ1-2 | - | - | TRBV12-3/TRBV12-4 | CASSLTYGYTF
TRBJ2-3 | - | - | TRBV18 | CASSHTSSGDTQYF
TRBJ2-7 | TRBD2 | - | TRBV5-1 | CASSLEASGGVHEQYF
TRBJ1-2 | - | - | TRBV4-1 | CASSQIPGRGSGYGYTF
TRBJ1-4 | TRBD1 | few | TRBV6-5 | CASSWRTGENEKLFF
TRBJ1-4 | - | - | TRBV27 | CASSLYGATNEKLFF
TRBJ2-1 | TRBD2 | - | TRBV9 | CASSVDTGGAFEYFSYNEQFF
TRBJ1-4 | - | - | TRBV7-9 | CASSLEGGSREKLFF
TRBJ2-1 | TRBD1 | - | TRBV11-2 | CASSLITGTDNEQFF
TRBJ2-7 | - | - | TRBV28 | CASTSMRDRAYEQYF
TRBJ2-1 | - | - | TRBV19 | CASSGGRQKRGEQFF
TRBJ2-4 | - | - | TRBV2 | CASRHSGVKLAKNIQYF
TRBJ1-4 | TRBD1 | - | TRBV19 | CASRPGQGKALNGKLFF
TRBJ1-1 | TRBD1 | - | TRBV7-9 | CASSGGGTGTEAFF
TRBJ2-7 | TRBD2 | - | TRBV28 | CASSSGTSGRSEQYF
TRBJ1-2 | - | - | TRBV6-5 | CASSRTVPNYGYTF
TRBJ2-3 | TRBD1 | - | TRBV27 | CASSFLFGTESTDTQYF
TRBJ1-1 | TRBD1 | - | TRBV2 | CASTTGANTEAFF
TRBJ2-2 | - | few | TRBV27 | CASSLLSAGELFF
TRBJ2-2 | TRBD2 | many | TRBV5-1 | CASSTGLAGGAGELFF
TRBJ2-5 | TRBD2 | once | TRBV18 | CASSPGLAKTQYF